A single sample is the source of the 14 T cell receptor beta chains below, sequenced in a study of blood T cell repertoires in COVID-19 (dated by TCRdb to the early 2020s). The library came from the immunoSEQ multiplex PCR assay. TCRdb took over this immuneACCESS table, retaining in-frame rearrangements with V and J assigned. Such tables are incomplete; in checked studies, under half of the missing clones stem from an unresolved V gene, and the remainder is unexplained. Present in this sample are some 430,000 clones, 80% to 95% of which were seen just once. 0.6% of the sample lies in the top ten. What was sequenced was PBMCs or T cells enriched from blood (not recorded which). These receptor sequences come from a man between 18 and 35 years old who had recovered from COVID-19.

This clone has only a few counts. V and J are TRBV30 and TRBJ2-2, with D tentatively TRBD1 (5 bases). Germline loops: CDR1 GTSNPN, CDR2 SVGIG (reference sequence). The CDR3 has 13 amino acids. V lost 2 bases to trimming and J lost 4 bases, with 8 bases between them. The CDR3 reads CAWSLGVTGELFF. The CDR3 nucleotides are TGTGCCTGGAGTCTAGGGGTCACCGGGGAGCTGTTTTTT.

The chain combines TRBV9 with TRBJ2-1; D may be TRBD1 (6 bases). Germline V CDR1 and CDR2: SGDLS, YYNGEE. The length of the CDR3 is 17 residues. Deletions cut 1 base from V and 5 bases from J, with 19 bases between. DNA of the CDR3: TGTGCCAGCAGCGTAAAAGGAAGAACAGGGCACAACAATGAGCAGTTCTTC. Its protein product is CASSVKGRTGHNNEQFF.

The chain combines TRBV4-1 with TRBJ2-6, with 7 bases fitting TRBD2. V gave up 3 bases and J gave up 0 bases; unmatched junction bases: 17. The CDR3 runs 21 residues. The germline CDR1 and CDR2 sequences are MGHRA and YSYEKL. As DNA, the CDR3 is TGCGCCAGCAGCCAGACTGGCTGTGGGTCGGGGGGAAGCTCTGGGGCCAACGTCCTGACTTTC. It translates to CASSQTGCGSGGSSGANVLTF.

The chain is built from TRBV14 and TRBJ2-1, with unresolved D. The CDR3 is made up of 14 amino acids. Germline V gives CDR1 SGHDN, CDR2 FVKESK. V shed 3 bases and J shed 8 bases, with 14 bases lying between them. The CDR3 bases are TGTGCCAGCAGCCACATCAACCTAGAACATGAGCAGTTCTTC. Translating gives CASSHINLEHEQFF.

The V and J genes are TRBV18 and TRBJ1-4; TRBD1 agrees at 10 bases. This CDR3 is built from 16 residues. V gave up 3 bases and J gave up 7 bases; unmatched junction bases: 8. CDR1 and CDR2 (germline): KGHSH, LQKENI. CDR3 region: CASSPGTGVVREKLFF. In DNA form, the CDR3 reads TGTGCCAGCTCACCCGGGACAGGGGTCGTTCGTGAAAAACTGTTTTTT.

About this clone: This CDR3 is also generated by other DNA sequences in the sample. The chain links TRBV7-3 to TRBJ1-1; a possible D gene is TRBD1 (6 bases). Per germline, CDR1 SGHTA and CDR2 FQGTGA. This CDR3 has 13 residues. Trimming left V 0 bases short and J 5 bases short, with 7 bases between. The CDR3 DNA follows: TGTGCCAGCAGCTTAACAGGGGGAACTGAAGCTTTCTTT. It specifies CASSLTGGTEAFF.

The gene calls are TRBV3-1 (or the pseudogene TRBV3-2) and TRBJ1-1, with TRBD1 identical over 9 bases. This CDR3 is built from 14 residues. The trim removed 4 bases at V and 2 bases at J, leaving 2 bases unmatched. Looked up from germline, CDR1 is LGHDT and CDR2 is YNNKEL (reference sequence). CDR3 DNA sequence: TGTGCCAGCAGCCGACAGGGGGACAACACTGAAGCTTTCTTT. Protein sequence: CASSRQGDNTEAFF.

The chain is built from TRBV9 and TRBJ2-5; D ambiguous. Germline CDR1 and CDR2: SGDLS and YYNGEE. V lost 1 base and J lost 1, with 5 bases in between. The CDR3 runs 13 residues. In nucleotides, the CDR3 is TGTGCCAGCAGCGTATCGGTCCAAGAGACCCAGTACTTC. Its translation: CASSVSVQETQYF.

The chain couples TRBV10-2 to TRBJ1-5; 7 bases are shared with TRBD1. This CDR3 is 16 amino acids long. V dropped 9 bases and J dropped 0; count of bases not matched to a gene: 11. The germline V gene has CDR1 WSHSY and CDR2 SAAADI. The CDR3 DNA is TGCGCCAGTGGCGGGACAGCTACATTTAGCAATCAGCCCCAGCATTTT. Encoded protein: CASGGTATFSNQPQHF.

The chain uses TRBV5-1 and TRBJ1-2, with D possibly matching TRBD1 (6 bases). The CDR3 runs 14 residues. The germline V and J ends were trimmed by 0 bases and 7 bases, with 13 bases remaining between them. In germline, CDR1 is SGHRS, CDR2 YFSETQ. CDR3 DNA sequence: TGCGCCAGCAGCTTGGACGGCCAGGGGCCTGGCTACACCTTC. Residues: CASSLDGQGPGYTF.

The rearrangement joins TRBV23-1 to TRBJ2-7; 10 bases line up with TRBD1. TRBV23-1 has ORF status, its function being uncertain. This CDR3 contains 15 residues. J was trimmed by 4 bases and V by 0 bases; bases with no gene match: 3. CDR3 protein: CASSQSTGGEYEQYF. The CDR3 DNA reads TGCGCCAGCAGTCAATCGACAGGGGGCGAATACGAGCAGTACTTC.

The rearrangement joins TRBV11-3 to TRBJ2-3, with D maybe TRBD2 (5 bases). This CDR3 contains 14 residues. Trimming removed 1 base from V and 5 bases from J, with 10 bases in between. Germline V lookup: CDR1 SGHNT, CDR2 YENEEA. CDR3 loop: CASSLGETQDTQYF. CDR3 DNA sequence: TGTGCCAGCAGCTTAGGGGAGACTCAAGATACGCAGTATTTT.

J is TRBJ1-5 and V is TRBV6-5; 8 nucleotides align to TRBD1. Germline CDR1 and CDR2: MNHEY and SVGAGI. After removal of 6 bases from V and 11 bases from J, the junction contained 12 bases not matched to a gene. The CDR3 spans 14 residues. CDR3 in DNA: TGTGCCAGCAGAGCGGCGACAGGGGCGGGGACCCAGCATTTT. Its translation is CASRAATGAGTQHF.

This clone was picked up one time. The V call is TRBV7-6, the J call TRBJ2-1; 12 bases fit TRBD2. The length of the CDR3 is 16 residues. Trimming removed 2 bases from V and 6 bases from J; junction bases left unmatched: 5. Germline V lookup: CDR1 SGHVS, CDR2 FNYEAQ. DNA of the CDR3: TGTGCCAGCAGCTTATTTGCTAGCGGGGGGGCCAATGAGCAGTTCTTC. It specifies CASSLFASGGANEQFF.